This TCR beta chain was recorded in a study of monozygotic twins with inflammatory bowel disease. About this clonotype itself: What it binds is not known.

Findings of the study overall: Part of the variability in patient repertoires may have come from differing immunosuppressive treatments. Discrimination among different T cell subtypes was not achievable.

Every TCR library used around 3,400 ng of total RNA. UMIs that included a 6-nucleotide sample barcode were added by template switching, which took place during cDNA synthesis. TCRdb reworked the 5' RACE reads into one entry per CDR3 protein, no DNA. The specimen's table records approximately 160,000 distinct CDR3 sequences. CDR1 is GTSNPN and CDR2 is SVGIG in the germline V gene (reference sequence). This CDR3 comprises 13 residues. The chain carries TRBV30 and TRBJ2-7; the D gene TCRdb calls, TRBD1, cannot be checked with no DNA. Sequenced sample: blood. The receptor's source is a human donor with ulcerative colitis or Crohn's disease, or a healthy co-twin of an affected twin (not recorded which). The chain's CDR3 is CAWSRGPSYEQYF.